Included here is one T cell receptor (beta chain) sequence, with context. The target antigen is unknown. This specimen belongs to a study of blood T cells in healthy people across ages. Study results and limitations: Underestimates were what the diversity estimates from one million T cells were considered to be.

The V end lost 4 bases, the J end lost 9 bases, and 10 bases lay between the germline ends. CDR1 and CDR2 (germline): SGHTA, FQGTGA. The CDR3 length is 12 residues. A sample-barcoded 5' primer and a J-beta primer mix were used in a second PCR of about 7 to 12 cycles. A tag from a template-switch adaptor with 12 random nucleotides marked each cDNA molecule. Paired-end reads containing CDR3 totaled no fewer than 2.5 million for each sample. Each CDR3 protein is one row after TCRdb ran MiXCR on the 5' RACE reads. The repertoire holds approximately 800,000 distinct CDR3 sequences, with around half as singletons.

The chain uses TRBV7-3 and TRBJ2-1; the D gene is possibly TRBD1 (5 bases). The sequencing input was blood. This receptor was obtained from an elderly man in good health. The CDR3 is CASSWGPGEQFF. CDR3 DNA sequence: TGTGCCAGCAGCTGGGGCCCGGGTGAGCAGTTCTTC.